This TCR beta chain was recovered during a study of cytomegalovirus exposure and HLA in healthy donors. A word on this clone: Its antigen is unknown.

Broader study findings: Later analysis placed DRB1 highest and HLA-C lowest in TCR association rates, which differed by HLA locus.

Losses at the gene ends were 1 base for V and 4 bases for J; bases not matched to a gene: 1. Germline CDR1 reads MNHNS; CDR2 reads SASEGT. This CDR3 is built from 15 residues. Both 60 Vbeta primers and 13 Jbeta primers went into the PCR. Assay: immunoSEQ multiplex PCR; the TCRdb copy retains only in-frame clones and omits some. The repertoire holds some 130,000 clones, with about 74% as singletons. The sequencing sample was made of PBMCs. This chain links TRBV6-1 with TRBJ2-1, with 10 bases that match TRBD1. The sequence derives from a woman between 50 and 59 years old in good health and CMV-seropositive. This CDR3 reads CASSEGTGGYNEQFF. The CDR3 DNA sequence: TGTGCCAGCAGTGAAGGGACAGGGGGATACAATGAGCAGTTCTTC.